One and the same sample provided the 9 T cell receptor beta chains below, sequenced in a study of cytomegalovirus exposure and HLA in healthy donors. With 60 Vbeta and 13 Jbeta primers, the PCR was carried out. Here immunoSEQ multiplex PCR was the method, and the copy in TCRdb shows in-frame clones only, minus some. Found here are roughly 63,000 clones, 65% to 75% of them singletons; the top ten hold approximately 25%. Material for sequencing was PBMCs. The origin of the receptors is a man aged 50 to 60 in good health and CMV-seropositive.

The chain combines TRBV5-6 with TRBJ2-5; the D gene is possibly TRBD2 (6 bases). Trimming left V 5 bases short and J 2 bases short, with 10 bases between. Germline-derived CDR1 and CDR2 are SGHDT and YYEEEE. The length of the CDR3 is 13 residues. The CDR3 bases are TGTGCCAGCAGGGTTAGCGGACAAGAGACCCAGTACTTC. Translation gives CASRVSGQETQYF.

Only one count was recorded for this clone. This chain joins TRBV6-5 and TRBJ1-1, with D possibly TRBD1 on 5 matching bases. Germline CDR1 is MNHEY and CDR2 is SVGAGI. V lost 0 bases to trimming and J lost 1 base, with 9 bases between them. This CDR3 contains 15 residues. The CDR3 loop is CASSYSWQGNTEAFF. The DNA for the CDR3 is TGTGCCAGCAGTTACTCGTGGCAGGGGAACACTGAAGCTTTCTTT.

DNA for the CDR3: TGTGCCAGCAGCTCGATCGGGCTAGCGGGAGGACGGATCTCCTACGAGCAGTACTTC. Translating it yields CASSSIGLAGGRISYEQYF. V gene TRBV11-1 combines with J gene TRBJ2-7; TRBD2 matches at 11 bases. Germline-derived CDR1 and CDR2 are SGHAT and FQDESV (reference sequence). Losses at the gene ends were 4 bases for V and 0 bases for J; bases not matched to a gene: 14. CDR3 length equals 19 residues. Using reference TRBV11-1 and TRBJ2-7 for the parts outside the CDR3, the full variable domain is EAEVAQSPRYKITEKSQAVAFWCDPISGHATLYWYRQILGQGPELLVQFQDESVVDDSQLPKDRFSAERLKGVDSTLKIQPAELGDSAMYLCASSSIGLAGGRISYEQYFGPGTRLTVT.

This chain connects TRBV4-1 to TRBJ2-7, with D possibly being TRBD2 (5 bases). The CDR3 totals 15 residues. CDR1 and CDR2 from the germline V gene are MGHRA and YSYEKL. Trimming took off 4 bases at V and 1 base at J, with 14 bases between the two ends. CDR3 in amino acids: CASSPSDGLSYEQYF. The CDR3 DNA follows: TGCGCCAGCAGCCCCTCGGATGGACTTTCCTACGAGCAGTACTTC.

The V gene is TRBV5-4, the J gene TRBJ1-2; no definite D call. V shed 0 bases and J shed 2 bases, with 5 bases lying between them. The CDR3 covers 13 residues. Germline assignment: CDR1 SGHNT and CDR2 YYREEE (reference sequence). This chain's CDR3 is CASSLDSNYGYTF. CDR3 coding DNA: TGTGCCAGCAGCTTGGACAGCAACTATGGCTACACCTTC.

The chain combines TRBV30 with TRBJ1-5, with 7 bases matching TRBD1. The germline gives CDR1 GTSNPN, CDR2 SVGIG (reference sequence). After removal of 3 bases from V and 7 bases from J, the junction contained 6 bases not matched to a gene. This CDR3 region has 13 residues. In DNA, the CDR3 is TGTGCCTGGAGCGATGACAGGGAACAGCCCCAGCATTTT. It encodes CAWSDDREQPQHF.

This clone has only a few counts. V usage is TRBV19 and J usage is TRBJ1-1; weak D call: TRBD1 (5 bases). With 5 bases removed from V and 0 bases from J, the gap between germline ends came to 13 bases. The CDR3 length is 15 residues. CDR1 is LNHDA and CDR2 is SQIVND in the germline V gene (reference sequence). The CDR3 protein is CASSLKTVMNTEAFF. The CDR3 region has the DNA TGTGCCAGTAGTCTGAAGACAGTCATGAACACTGAAGCTTTCTTT. The full variable domain, rest sourced from reference TRBV19 and TRBJ1-1, is DGGITQSPKYLFRKEGQNVTLSCEQNLNHDAMYWYRQDPGQGLRLIYYSQIVNDFQKGDIAEGYSVSREKKESFPLTVTSAQKNPTAFYLCASSLKTVMNTEAFFGQGTRLTVV.

This chain's CDR3 is CAWSYRGITGITEKLFF. As DNA, the CDR3 is TGTGCCTGGAGTTACCGGGGAATAACAGGGATAACTGAAAAACTGTTTTTT. The chain recombines TRBV30 with TRBJ1-4; D perhaps matches TRBD1 (6 bases). CDR3 size: 17 residues. CDR1 GTSNPN and CDR2 SVGIG come from the germline V gene (reference sequence). V dropped 2 bases and J dropped 7 bases, with 23 bases sitting between them. The full variable domain, completed using reference TRBV30 and TRBJ1-4, is SQTIHQWPATLVQPVGSPLSLECTVEGTSNPNLYWYRQAAGRGLQLLFYSVGIGQISSEVPQNLSASRPQDRQFILSSKKLLLSDSGFYLCAWSYRGITGITEKLFFGSGTQLSVL.

This clone was counted a few times. The V and J genes are TRBV6-1 and TRBJ2-2; D might be TRBD1 (6 bases). The V end lost 4 bases, the J end lost 4 bases, and 13 bases lay between the germline ends. The CDR3 runs to 15 residues. Germline CDR1 and CDR2: MNHNS and SASEGT. CDR3: CASSVRRGGTGELFF. CDR3 nucleotides: TGTGCCAGCAGTGTCCGCAGGGGCGGCACCGGGGAGCTGTTTTTT.